Listed here are 17 T cell receptor beta chains from one sample, sequenced in a study of CD8 T cells in ankylosing spondylitis. TCRdb re-called the 5' RACE reads with MiXCR, one entry per CDR3 protein. The sample has around 180,000 distinct CDR3 sequences, 10% to 15% seen once. Sequenced material: blood, either unsorted or a sorted T cell fraction (not recorded which). The receptors stem from a female donor with ankylosing spondylitis or in good health (not recorded which).

The table lists this clonotype with many counts. The chain links TRBV12-3 or TRBV12-4 to TRBJ2-1; 13 nucleotides line up with TRBD2. This CDR3 is 16 amino acids long. The ends lost 5 bases at V and 6 bases at J; junction bases unmatched: 7. In DNA form, the CDR3 reads TGTGCCAGCAGTCCTGGGAGACTAGCGGGAGGCAATGAGCAGTTCTTC. Amino acid sequence: CASSPGRLAGGNEQFF.

This sequence joins TRBV4-2 and TRBJ2-3; 14 bases are shared with TRBD2. This CDR3 has 20 residues. With 0 bases clipped from V and 2 bases from J, the junction kept 10 bases outside the gene matches. Germline V gene data show CDR1 as LGHNA and CDR2 as YNFKEQ. The CDR3 reads CASSQDYGLGLAGVTDTQYF. In DNA, the CDR3 is TGTGCCAGCAGCCAAGACTACGGTCTGGGACTAGCGGGAGTCACAGATACGCAGTATTTT.

This clonotype was found a few times. This chain joins TRBV27 and TRBJ2-7; D is unclear. CDR3 size: 13 residues. Per germline, CDR1 MNHEY and CDR2 SMNVEV (reference sequence). Trimming shortened V by 4 bases and J by 3 bases, and 10 bases separated the two germline ends. CDR3 DNA: TGTGCCAGCAGTTCCCTTTCTAGCTACGAGCAGTACTTC. Translated, it gives CASSSLSSYEQYF.

The V call is TRBV5-1, the J call TRBJ2-3; possibly TRBD2 for D (6 bases). CDR3 length: 14 residues. The germline V gene encodes CDR1 SGHRS and CDR2 YFSETQ. V shed 4 bases and J shed 3 bases, with 12 bases lying between them. The CDR3 sequence is CASSPGAATDTQYF. The CDR3 DNA is TGCGCCAGCAGCCCGGGAGCGGCTACAGATACGCAGTATTTT.

In this sample, this clonotype turned up a few times. CDR3: CASSEGLAGGIPNIQYF. The CDR3 nucleotides read TGCGCCAGCAGCGAAGGACTAGCGGGAGGCATCCCAAACATTCAGTACTTC. The chain combines TRBV5-1 with TRBJ2-4; 14 bases are a match to TRBD2. Germline lookup yields CDR1 SGHRS and CDR2 YFSETQ. Unmatched junction bases numbered 9, after V lost 4 bases and J lost 6 bases. CDR3 length equals 17 residues.

V gene TRBV20-1 combines with J gene TRBJ1-5, with TRBD1 identical over 7 bases. The V and J ends lost 0 bases and 0 bases, in that order; junction bases with no gene match: 2. The CDR3 is made up of 15 amino acids. Germline CDR1 is DFQATT and CDR2 is SNEGSKA (reference sequence). The CDR3 loop reads CSARDGTASNQPQHF. CDR3 nucleotides: TGCAGTGCTAGAGATGGGACAGCTAGCAATCAGCCCCAGCATTTT.

This clonotype has a count of ten or more. The chain couples TRBV6-5 to TRBJ1-3; 7 bases are shared with TRBD1. In germline, CDR1 is MNHEY, CDR2 SVGAGI. The V segment lost 0 bases and the J segment 1 base; nucleotides outside the gene matches: 9. The CDR3 is 18 residues long. This CDR3 reads CASSYSRTGEHSGNTIYF. CDR3 coding DNA: TGTGCCAGCAGTTACTCGAGAACAGGGGAACATTCTGGAAACACCATATATTTT.

A few counts support this clonotype. The rearrangement links TRBV7-3 to TRBJ2-7; perhaps D is TRBD1 or TRBD2 (6 bases each). This CDR3 is 16 amino acids long. CDR1 and CDR2 (germline): SGHTA, FQGTGA. V was trimmed by 2 bases and J by 4 bases, leaving 18 bases between them. CDR3 DNA sequence: TGTGCCAGCAGCTTAGAGGGGGGAGTCGGCGGGTACGAGCAGTACTTC. Amino acids: CASSLEGGVGGYEQYF.

This clonotype was seen many times. This sequence joins TRBV9 and TRBJ2-7; weak D call: TRBD1 (6 bases). From germline, CDR1 is SGDLS and CDR2 YYNGEE. This CDR3 comprises 14 residues. The V end lost 2 bases, the J end lost 3 bases, and 12 bases lay between the germline ends. CDR3 DNA: TGTGCCAGCAGCGTTACCGGGACACTCTACGAGCAGTACTTC. It translates to CASSVTGTLYEQYF.

This clonotype was observed many times. The chain joins TRBV28 to TRBJ1-6; D is possibly TRBD1 (5 bases). V gave up 2 bases and J gave up 10 bases, with 12 bases separating them. CDR3 length equals 14 residues. CDR1 is MDHEN and CDR2 is SYDVKM in the germline V gene. The CDR3: CASSLTGTESPLHF. Here the CDR3 DNA reads TGTGCCAGCAGTTTAACCGGGACTGAGTCACCCCTCCACTTT.

This clonotype was recorded at least ten times. V usage is TRBV10-3 and J usage is TRBJ2-1, with 7 bases aligning to TRBD2. The CDR3 sequence is 16 residues long. Looked up from germline, CDR1 is ENHRY and CDR2 is SYGVKD. V shed 2 bases, J shed 0 bases, and the junction held 4 bases outside the gene matches. The CDR3 DNA is TGTGCCATCAGTGAGCCGGGCGGGGGCTCCTACAATGAGCAGTTCTTC. Translation gives CAISEPGGGSYNEQFF.

In its sample, this clonotype was seen many times. The genes are TRBV20-1 and TRBJ1-5; D possibly corresponds to TRBD1 (5 bases). The germline V and J ends were trimmed by 0 bases and 1 base, with 7 bases remaining between them. The CDR3 totals 14 residues. Per the germline V gene, CDR1 is DFQATT and CDR2 is SNEGSKA (reference sequence). The CDR3 nucleotides are TGCAGTGCTAGAGACCGGGACAGCAATCAGCCCCAGCATTTT. Its protein is CSARDRDSNQPQHF.

V gene TRBV29-1 combines with J gene TRBJ2-7, with 7 positions matching TRBD2. The germline V gene has CDR1 SQVTM and CDR2 ANQGSEA. Trimming removed 5 bases from V and 5 bases from J; junction bases left unmatched: 9. The CDR3 has 13 residues. The CDR3 DNA follows: TGCAGCGTTCGCGGGAGCTCGATGAACGAGCAGTACTTC. Translation: CSVRGSSMNEQYF.

The CDR3 DNA reads as TGTGCCATCAGTGGGGACAGGGAACAGCCCCAGCATTTT. This encodes CAISGDREQPQHF. This chain joins TRBV10-3 and TRBJ1-5, with TRBD1 matching 9 bases. V lost 4 bases to trimming and J lost 7 bases; unmatched junction nucleotides: 2. CDR1 and CDR2 (germline): ENHRY, SYGVKD. The CDR3 runs to 13 residues.

At least ten counts were recorded for this clonotype. The chain employs TRBV12-3 or TRBV12-4 and TRBJ2-1, with 11 bases identical to TRBD2. The CDR3 length is 15 residues. Trimming at V came to 7 bases and at J to 7 bases, leaving 9 bases not matched to a gene. The CDR3 spells CASTVRLAGGNEQFF. The CDR3 nucleotides are TGTGCCAGCACGGTTCGGCTAGCGGGAGGTAATGAGCAGTTCTTC.

The chain carries TRBV7-6 and TRBJ2-7; a possible D gene is TRBD1 (6 bases). Germline lookup yields CDR1 SGHVS and CDR2 FNYEAQ. There are 14 residues in the CDR3. Trimming cost V 1 base and J 6 bases, with 13 bases left between them. In DNA form, the CDR3 reads TGTGCCAGCAGCTTAGACAGGGCGATCAGCGAGCAGTACTTC. Protein sequence: CASSLDRAISEQYF.

The sample holds many counts of this clonotype. The chain employs TRBV24-1 and TRBJ2-1; 13 bases map to TRBD2. Unmatched junction bases numbered 2, after V lost 1 base and J lost 0 bases. The CDR3 runs 18 residues. Germline assignment: CDR1 KGHDR and CDR2 SFDVKD. The CDR3 is CATSDLRTSGSSYNEQFF. CDR3 bases: TGTGCCACCAGTGATTTAAGGACTAGCGGGAGCTCCTACAATGAGCAGTTCTTC.